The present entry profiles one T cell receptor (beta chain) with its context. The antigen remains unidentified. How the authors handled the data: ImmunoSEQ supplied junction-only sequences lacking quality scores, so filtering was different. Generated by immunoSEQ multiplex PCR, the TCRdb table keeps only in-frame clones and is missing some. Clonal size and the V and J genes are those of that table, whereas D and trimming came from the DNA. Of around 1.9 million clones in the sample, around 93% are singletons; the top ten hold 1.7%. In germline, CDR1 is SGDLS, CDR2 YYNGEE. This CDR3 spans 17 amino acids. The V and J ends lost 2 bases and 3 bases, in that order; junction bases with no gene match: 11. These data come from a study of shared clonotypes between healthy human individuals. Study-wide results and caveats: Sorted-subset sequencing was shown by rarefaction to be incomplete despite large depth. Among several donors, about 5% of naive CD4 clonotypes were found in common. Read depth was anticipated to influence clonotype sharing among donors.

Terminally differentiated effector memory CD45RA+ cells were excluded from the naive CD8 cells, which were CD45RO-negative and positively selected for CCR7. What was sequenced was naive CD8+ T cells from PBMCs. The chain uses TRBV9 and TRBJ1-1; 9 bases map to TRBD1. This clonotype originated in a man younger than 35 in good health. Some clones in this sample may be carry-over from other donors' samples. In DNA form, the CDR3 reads TGTGCCAGCAGCGTGGGGGACAGGGAAAGGGCGCACACTGAAGCTTTCTTT. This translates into CASSVGDRERAHTEAFF.